The clone carrying this TCR beta chain was picked up one time. Its antigen remains unknown. CDR1 LGHNT and CDR2 FRNRAP come from the germline V gene. J was trimmed by 1 base and V by 6 bases; bases with no gene match: 6. This CDR3 contains 15 residues. This sample is drawn from a study of T cell responses to AZD1222 COVID-19 vaccine. Findings and caveats of the study: Across spike, vaccine-associated CD4 TCRs were found, dominant at 160-218 and 743-854.

Produced via immunoSEQ multiplex PCR; TCRdb's table is partial and in-frame only. The table lists approximately 110,000 clones, 70% to 90% of them singletons. The origin of this receptor is an adult in good health. The genes are TRBV12-5 and TRBJ2-1; 7 nucleotides agree with TRBD1. This specimen consisted of peripheral blood, obtained on day 0 of AZD1222 vaccination. The CDR3 region is CASGPGQMSYNEQFF. The CDR3 nucleotides read TGTGCTAGTGGGCCGGGACAGATGTCCTACAATGAGCAGTTCTTC.